A single sample is the source of the 2 T cell receptor beta chains below, sequenced in a study of vaccination effects on CD4 cells after COVID-19. These receptors have no identified antigens. Clones were read by immunoSEQ multiplex PCR, and TCRdb kept only the in-frame ones, dropping some. The table lists about 22,000 clones, about 75% of them singletons. Sequencing was preceded by expansion of antigen-specific CD4+ T cells with viral peptide pools in the ViraFEST assay. After less than twelve days in culture, the CD4+ T cells were isolated. Recipients of the vaccine had no prior SARS-CoV-2 infection and negative nucleocapsid antibodies. Specimen: CD4+ T cells from PBMCs cultured with HCoV-NL63 spike peptides, collected before COVID-19 vaccination. Receptors originate from a human donor who received a COVID-19 vaccine.

The gene calls are TRBV12-3 or TRBV12-4 and TRBJ1-5; D is undetermined. The CDR3 is 12 residues long. Trimming stripped 5 bases from V and 6 bases from J, with 8 bases between. The CDR3 DNA sequence: TGTGCCAGCAGTCCCGGGAGTCAGCCCCAGCATTTT. It translates to CASSPGSQPQHF.

This sequence joins TRBV7-8 and TRBJ1-1; 9 bases align to TRBD1. Germline V gives CDR1 SGHVS, CDR2 FQNEAQ. V shed 5 bases, J shed 3 bases, and the junction held 4 bases outside the gene matches. The CDR3 totals 14 residues. The CDR3 nucleotides read TGTGCCAGCAGCGAACGGACAGGGGACACTGAAGCTTTCTTT. The encoded protein is CASSERTGDTEAFF.